Listed below are T cell receptor beta chains from one sample, sequenced in a study of blood T cell repertoires in COVID-19. Some clones are missing from TCRdb's copy, which holds only in-frame ones; the method was immunoSEQ multiplex PCR. The sample carries roughly 52,000 clones, under 90% recorded once. The sample was peripheral blood. Source of these receptors: an elderly man with COVID-19, enrolled during active disease. CDR3s include the opening cysteine and the closing phenylalanine or tryptophan. Each record gives: clone size, J gene, CDR3 length, D gene, V gene, CDR3 protein, CDR3 DNA. The D gene is left open where the match is weak. Clone size is shown for a subset of rows, as once, few, many or a class of expanded clone.

abundance: NA; j_gene: TRBJ1-3; len: 14; d_gene: NA; v_gene: TRBV9; CDR3aa: CASSVDRDGNTIYF; CDR3nt: TGTGCCAGCAGCGTAGACAGGGATGGAAACACCATATATTTT
abundance: NA; j_gene: TRBJ1-4; len: 16; d_gene: TRBD1; v_gene: TRBV7-9; CDR3aa: CASSWTTGGRGEKLFF; CDR3nt: TGTGCCAGCAGCTGGACAACAGGGGGGCGGGGTGAAAAACTGTTTTTT
abundance: once; j_gene: TRBJ1-2; len: 17; d_gene: TRBD1; v_gene: TRBV18; CDR3aa: CASSPYVATGPRHGYTF; CDR3nt: TGTGCCAGCTCACCATACGTGGCGACAGGGCCAAGGCATGGCTACACCTTC
abundance: NA; j_gene: TRBJ1-5; len: 15; d_gene: NA; v_gene: TRBV4-3; CDR3aa: CASSQDTQGYQPQHF; CDR3nt: TGCGCCAGCAGCCAAGATACCCAGGGTTATCAGCCCCAGCATTTT
abundance: NA; j_gene: TRBJ1-2; len: 16; d_gene: NA; v_gene: TRBV2; CDR3aa: CASSEEAAQGLYGYTF; CDR3nt: TGTGCCAGCAGTGAAGAGGCCGCGCAGGGTTTGTATGGCTACACCTTC
abundance: NA; j_gene: TRBJ2-1; len: 15; d_gene: TRBD2; v_gene: TRBV7-9; CDR3aa: CASSLRGSSYNEQFF; CDR3nt: TGTGCCAGCAGCTTACGCGGGAGCTCCTACAATGAGCAGTTCTTC
abundance: NA; j_gene: TRBJ1-2; len: 13; d_gene: NA; v_gene: TRBV30; CDR3aa: CAWSPKGPYGYTF; CDR3nt: TGTGCCTGGAGTCCCAAGGGGCCTTATGGCTACACCTTC
abundance: once; j_gene: TRBJ1-5; len: 16; d_gene: NA; v_gene: TRBV6-2/TRBV6-3; CDR3aa: CASSYKTGATRQPQHF; CDR3nt: TGTGCCAGCAGTTACAAGACGGGAGCAACCAGGCAGCCCCAGCATTTT
abundance: NA; j_gene: TRBJ1-1; len: 17; d_gene: TRBD1; v_gene: TRBV6-1; CDR3aa: CASSAGTGVRVNTEAFF; CDR3nt: TGTGCCAGCAGTGCCGGGACAGGGGTTCGGGTGAACACTGAAGCTTTCTTT
abundance: NA; j_gene: TRBJ1-1; len: 14; d_gene: NA; v_gene: TRBV4-3; CDR3aa: CASSQDPRDTEAFF; CDR3nt: TGCGCCAGCAGCCAAGATCCCAGGGACACTGAAGCTTTCTTT
abundance: NA; j_gene: TRBJ2-2; len: 17; d_gene: TRBD2; v_gene: TRBV10-3; CDR3aa: CATAFPSGRVGTGELFF; CDR3nt: TGTGCCACCGCATTCCCTAGCGGGAGAGTAGGCACCGGGGAGCTGTTTTTT
abundance: once; j_gene: TRBJ2-1; len: 15; d_gene: TRBD2; v_gene: TRBV4-3; CDR3aa: CASSQPGLLGNEQFF; CDR3nt: TGCGCCAGCAGCCAGCCGGGACTACTAGGGAATGAGCAGTTCTTC
abundance: NA; j_gene: TRBJ1-6; len: 16; d_gene: NA; v_gene: TRBV27; CDR3aa: CASSLFPWDKNSPLHF; CDR3nt: TGTGCCAGCAGTTTATTCCCGTGGGACAAAAATTCACCCCTCCACTTT
abundance: NA; j_gene: TRBJ2-1; len: 15; d_gene: NA; v_gene: TRBV7-6; CDR3aa: CASSLGRGPVNEQFF; CDR3nt: TGTGCCAGCAGCCTAGGGCGGGGGCCCGTCAATGAGCAGTTCTTC
abundance: NA; j_gene: TRBJ1-1; len: 14; d_gene: TRBD1; v_gene: TRBV11-3; CDR3aa: CASSTGQGNTEAFF; CDR3nt: TGTGCCAGCAGCACGGGACAGGGGAACACTGAAGCTTTCTTT
abundance: NA; j_gene: TRBJ2-1; len: 16; d_gene: TRBD1; v_gene: TRBV24-1; CDR3aa: CATSARTGGERGEQFF; CDR3nt: TGTGCCACCAGTGCCCGGACAGGGGGCGAGCGTGGTGAGCAGTTCTTC
abundance: NA; j_gene: TRBJ1-1; len: 17; d_gene: NA; v_gene: TRBV7-9; CDR3aa: CASSLSPGGTPNTEAFF; CDR3nt: TGTGCCAGCAGCTTAAGTCCGGGGGGGACACCGAACACTGAAGCTTTCTTT
abundance: NA; j_gene: TRBJ1-2; len: 13; d_gene: NA; v_gene: TRBV9; CDR3aa: CASSVEGAYGYTF; CDR3nt: TGTGCCAGCAGCGTAGAAGGAGCCTATGGCTACACCTTC
abundance: NA; j_gene: TRBJ1-6; len: 14; d_gene: TRBD1; v_gene: TRBV7-2; CDR3aa: CASTPGQVGSPLHF; CDR3nt: TGTGCCAGCACCCCGGGACAGGTCGGATCACCCCTCCACTTT